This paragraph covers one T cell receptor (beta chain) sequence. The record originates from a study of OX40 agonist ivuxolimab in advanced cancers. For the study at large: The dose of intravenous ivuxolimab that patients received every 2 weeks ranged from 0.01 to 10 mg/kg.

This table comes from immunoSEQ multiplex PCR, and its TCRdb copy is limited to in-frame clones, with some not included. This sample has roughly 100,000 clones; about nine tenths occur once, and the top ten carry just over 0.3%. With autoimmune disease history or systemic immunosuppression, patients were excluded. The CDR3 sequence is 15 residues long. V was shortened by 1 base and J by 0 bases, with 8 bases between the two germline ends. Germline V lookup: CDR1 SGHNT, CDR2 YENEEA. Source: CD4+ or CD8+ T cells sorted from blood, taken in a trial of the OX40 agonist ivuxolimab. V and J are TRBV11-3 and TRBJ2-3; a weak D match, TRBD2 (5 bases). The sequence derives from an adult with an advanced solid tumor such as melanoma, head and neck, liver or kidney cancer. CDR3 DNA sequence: TGTGCCAGCAGCTTAGCGGGGATAAGCACAGATACGCAGTATTTT. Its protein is CASSLAGISTDTQYF.